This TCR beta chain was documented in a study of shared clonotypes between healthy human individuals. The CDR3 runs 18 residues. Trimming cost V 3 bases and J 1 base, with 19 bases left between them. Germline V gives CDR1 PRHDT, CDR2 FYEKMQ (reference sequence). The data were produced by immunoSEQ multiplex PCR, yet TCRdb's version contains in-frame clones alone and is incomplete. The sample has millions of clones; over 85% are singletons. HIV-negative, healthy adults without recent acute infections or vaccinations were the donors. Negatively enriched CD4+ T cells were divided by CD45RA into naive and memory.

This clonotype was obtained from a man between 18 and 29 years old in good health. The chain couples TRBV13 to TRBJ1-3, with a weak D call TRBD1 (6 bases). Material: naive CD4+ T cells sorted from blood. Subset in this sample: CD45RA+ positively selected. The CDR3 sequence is CASSFRRMTGLSGNTIYF. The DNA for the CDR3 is TGTGCCAGCAGCTTCCGTCGGATGACAGGACTATCTGGAAACACCATATATTTT.